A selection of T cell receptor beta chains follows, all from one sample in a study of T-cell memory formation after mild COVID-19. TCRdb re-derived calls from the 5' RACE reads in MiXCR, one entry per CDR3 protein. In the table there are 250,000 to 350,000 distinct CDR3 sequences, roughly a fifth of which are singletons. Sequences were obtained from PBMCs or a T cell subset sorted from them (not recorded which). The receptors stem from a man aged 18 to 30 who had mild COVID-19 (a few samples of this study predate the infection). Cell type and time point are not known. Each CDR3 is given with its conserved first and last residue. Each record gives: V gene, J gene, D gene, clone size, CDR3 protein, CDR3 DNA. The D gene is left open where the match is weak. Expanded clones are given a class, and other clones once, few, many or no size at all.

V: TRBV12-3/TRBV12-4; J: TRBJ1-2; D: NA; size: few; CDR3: CASLFGGGLGYTF; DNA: TGTGCCAGCCTATTCGGGGGAGGTCTTGGCTACACCTTC
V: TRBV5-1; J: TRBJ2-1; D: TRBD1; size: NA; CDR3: CASSSQYGQAHEQFF; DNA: TGCGCCAGCAGCTCCCAATACGGACAGGCCCATGAGCAGTTCTTC
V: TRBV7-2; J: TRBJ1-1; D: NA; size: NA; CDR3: CASSIRPSAAFF; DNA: TGTGCCAGCAGTATCCGTCCCAGCGCAGCTTTCTTT
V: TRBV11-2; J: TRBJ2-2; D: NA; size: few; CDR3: CASSLVRLETGELFF; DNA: TGTGCCAGCAGCTTAGTGCGTCTGGAGACCGGGGAGCTGTTTTTT
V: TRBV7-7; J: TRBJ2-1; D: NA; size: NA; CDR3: CASSVKGGSYNEQFF; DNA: TGTGCTAGCAGCGTTAAGGGGGGCTCCTACAATGAGCAGTTCTTC
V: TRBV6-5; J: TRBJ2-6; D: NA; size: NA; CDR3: CASSYSHGGANVLTF; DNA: TGTGCCAGCAGTTACTCACACGGTGGGGCCAACGTCCTGACTTTC
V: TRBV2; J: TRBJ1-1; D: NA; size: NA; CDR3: CASNSEAFF; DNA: TGTGCCAGCAATTCTGAAGCTTTCTTT
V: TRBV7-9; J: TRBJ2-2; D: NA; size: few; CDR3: CASSTSDRNTGELFF; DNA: TGTGCCAGCAGTACGTCCGACAGGAACACCGGGGAGCTGTTTTTT
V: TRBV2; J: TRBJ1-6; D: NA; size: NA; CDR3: CASSTRGASSPLHF; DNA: TGTGCCAGCAGTACTCGGGGGGCGAGTTCACCCCTCCACTTT
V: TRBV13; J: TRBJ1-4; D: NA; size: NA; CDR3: CASRYSNEKLFF; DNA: TGTGCCAGCAGATACAGCAATGAAAAACTGTTTTTT
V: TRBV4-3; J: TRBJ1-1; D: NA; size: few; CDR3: CASSQTQGGSEAFF; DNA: TGCGCCAGCAGCCAAACACAGGGAGGGTCTGAAGCTTTCTTT
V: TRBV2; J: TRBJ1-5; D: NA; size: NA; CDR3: CASSAENQPQHF; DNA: TGTGCCAGCAGTGCTGAAAATCAGCCCCAGCATTTT
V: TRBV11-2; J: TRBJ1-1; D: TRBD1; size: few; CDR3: CASSLSRAGGITEAFF; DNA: TGTGCCAGCAGCTTGTCTCGGGCAGGGGGCATCACTGAAGCTTTCTTT
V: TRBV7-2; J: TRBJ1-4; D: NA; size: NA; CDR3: CASSPGEAGEKLFF; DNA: TGTGCCAGCAGCCCTGGGGAGGCGGGAGAAAAACTGTTTTTT
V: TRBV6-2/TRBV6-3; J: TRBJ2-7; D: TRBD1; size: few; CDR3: CASSYSIRGRSYEQYF; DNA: TGTGCCAGCAGTTACTCGATCAGGGGGAGATCCTACGAGCAGTACTTC
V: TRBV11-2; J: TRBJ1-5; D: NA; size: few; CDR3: CASSLGFGGNQPQHF; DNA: TGTGCCAGCAGCTTAGGTTTCGGGGGGAATCAGCCCCAGCATTTT